One and the same sample provided the 5 T cell receptor beta chains below, sequenced in a study of CD8 T cells in ankylosing spondylitis. TCRdb passed the 5' RACE reads through MiXCR, listing each CDR3 protein once. Of about 240,000 distinct CDR3 sequences listed, 20% to 30% are singletons. Sequenced input: blood, either unsorted or a sorted T cell fraction (not recorded which). These receptors were collected from a male donor with ankylosing spondylitis or in good health (not recorded which).

The J gene is TRBJ2-7, the V gene TRBV6-1; tentatively, D is TRBD1 (5 bases). Trimming shortened V by 1 base and J by 0 bases, and 10 bases separated the two germline ends. This CDR3 has 15 amino acids. Germline V gene lookup returns CDR1 MNHNS and CDR2 SASEGT. CDR3 loop: CASSEVEQVSYEQYF. DNA of the CDR3: TGTGCCAGCAGTGAAGTCGAACAGGTCTCCTACGAGCAGTACTTC.

Many counts were recorded for this clonotype. The V call is TRBV21-1, the J call TRBJ2-4; the D call TRBD1 from the table was never checked on the DNA. TRBV21-1 is a pseudogene. The CDR3 sequence is 16 residues long. CDR3 sequence: CASSRRGGVAKNIQYF. Here the CDR3 DNA reads TGTGCCAGCAGCCGAAGGGGAGGGGTAGCCAAAAACATTCAGTACTTC.

This clonotype has a handful of counts. The V gene is TRBV20-1, the J gene TRBJ2-7; D may be TRBD1 or TRBD2 (5 bases each). Trimming left V 3 bases short and J 2 bases short, with 11 bases between. The CDR3 totals 13 residues. Germline CDR1 and CDR2: DFQATT and SNEGSKA (reference sequence). In DNA, the CDR3 is TGCAGTGCTAGCCGCAGGGACGCCTACGAGCAGTACTTC. Its translation: CSASRRDAYEQYF.

This clonotype has more than one count but fewer than ten. This chain joins TRBV20-1 and TRBJ2-5; tentatively, D is TRBD2 (5 bases). CDR3 length: 14 residues. V lost 0 bases to trimming and J lost 5 bases, with 13 bases between them. Germline loops: CDR1 DFQATT, CDR2 SNEGSKA (reference sequence). CDR3 in DNA: TGCAGTGCTAGAGATAGTAATCGCGGGGAGACCCAGTACTTC. This translates into CSARDSNRGETQYF.

This chain uses TRBV3-1 with TRBJ2-3; either TRBD1 or TRBD2 may supply D (5 bases each). V was clipped by 0 bases and J by 1 base, with 8 bases between them. Looked up from germline, CDR1 is LGHDT and CDR2 is YNNKEL (reference sequence). The CDR3 is made up of 15 amino acids. Here the CDR3 DNA reads TGTGCCAGCAGCCAAGATTGGGGACGCACAGATACGCAGTATTTT. This codes for CASSQDWGRTDTQYF.